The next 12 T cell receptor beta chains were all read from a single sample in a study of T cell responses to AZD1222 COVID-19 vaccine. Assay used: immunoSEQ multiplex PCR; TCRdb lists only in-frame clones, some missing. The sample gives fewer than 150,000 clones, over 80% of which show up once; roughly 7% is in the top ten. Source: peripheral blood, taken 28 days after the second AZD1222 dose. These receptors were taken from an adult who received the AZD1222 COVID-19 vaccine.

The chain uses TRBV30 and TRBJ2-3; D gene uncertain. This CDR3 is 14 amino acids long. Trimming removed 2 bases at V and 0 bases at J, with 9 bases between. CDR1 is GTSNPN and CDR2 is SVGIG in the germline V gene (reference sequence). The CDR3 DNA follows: TGTGCCTGGAGTAAGGTGATTAGCACAGATACGCAGTATTTT. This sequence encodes CAWSKVISTDTQYF.

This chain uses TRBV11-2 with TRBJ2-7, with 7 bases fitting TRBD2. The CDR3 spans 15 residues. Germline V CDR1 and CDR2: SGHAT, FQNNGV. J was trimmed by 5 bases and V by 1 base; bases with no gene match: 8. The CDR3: CASSLGPSGWNEQYF. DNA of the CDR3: TGTGCCAGCAGCTTAGGTCCTAGCGGCTGGAACGAGCAGTACTTC.

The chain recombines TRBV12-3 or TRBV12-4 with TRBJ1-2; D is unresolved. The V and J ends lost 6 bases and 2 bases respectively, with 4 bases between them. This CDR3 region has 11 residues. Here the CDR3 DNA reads TGTGCCAGCAGCCACAACTATGGCTACACCTTC. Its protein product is CASSHNYGYTF.

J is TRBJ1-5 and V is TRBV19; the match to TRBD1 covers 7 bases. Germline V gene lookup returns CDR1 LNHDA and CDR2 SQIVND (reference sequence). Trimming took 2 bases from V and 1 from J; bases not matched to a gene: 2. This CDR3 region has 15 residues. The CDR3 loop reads CASSILQGSNQPQHF. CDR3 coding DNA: TGTGCCAGTAGTATATTACAGGGGAGCAATCAGCCCCAGCATTTT. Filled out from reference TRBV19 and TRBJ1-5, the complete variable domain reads DGGITQSPKYLFRKEGQNVTLSCEQNLNHDAMYWYRQDPGQGLRLIYYSQIVNDFQKGDIAEGYSVSREKKESFPLTVTSAQKNPTAFYLCASSILQGSNQPQHFGDGTRLSIL.

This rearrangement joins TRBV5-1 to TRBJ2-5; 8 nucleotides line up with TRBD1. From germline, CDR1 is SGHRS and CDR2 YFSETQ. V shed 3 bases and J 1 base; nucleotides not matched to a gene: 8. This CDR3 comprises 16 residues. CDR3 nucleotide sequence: TGCGCCAGCAGCTCTGTCGGGACAGGAGCCCAAGAGACCCAGTACTTC. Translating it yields CASSSVGTGAQETQYF.

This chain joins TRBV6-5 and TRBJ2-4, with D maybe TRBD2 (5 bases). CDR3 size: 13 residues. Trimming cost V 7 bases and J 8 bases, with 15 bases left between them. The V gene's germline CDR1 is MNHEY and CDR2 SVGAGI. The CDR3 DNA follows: TGTGCCAGCAATCCCGGGGTTGAGGACATTCAGTACTTC. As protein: CASNPGVEDIQYF.

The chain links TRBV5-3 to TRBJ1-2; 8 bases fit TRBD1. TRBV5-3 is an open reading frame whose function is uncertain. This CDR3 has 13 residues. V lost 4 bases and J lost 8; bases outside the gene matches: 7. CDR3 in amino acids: CARSRTGTGGYTF. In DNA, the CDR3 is TGTGCCAGAAGCCGGACAGGGACGGGGGGCTACACCTTC.

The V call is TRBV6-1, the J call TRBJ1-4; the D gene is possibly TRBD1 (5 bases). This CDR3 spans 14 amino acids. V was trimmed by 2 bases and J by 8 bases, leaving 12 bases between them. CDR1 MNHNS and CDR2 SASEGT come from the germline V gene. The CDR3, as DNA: TGTGCCAGCAGTGAATCCCGGACAATCGAAAAACTGTTTTTT. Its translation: CASSESRTIEKLFF.

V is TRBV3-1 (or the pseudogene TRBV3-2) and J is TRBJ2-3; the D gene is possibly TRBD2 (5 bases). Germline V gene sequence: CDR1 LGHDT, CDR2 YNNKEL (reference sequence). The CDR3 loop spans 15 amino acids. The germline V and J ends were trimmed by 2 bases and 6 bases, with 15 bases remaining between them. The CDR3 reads CASSQQAALRDTQYF. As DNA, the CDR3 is TGTGCCAGCAGCCAACAAGCGGCCCTTCGGGATACGCAGTATTTT.

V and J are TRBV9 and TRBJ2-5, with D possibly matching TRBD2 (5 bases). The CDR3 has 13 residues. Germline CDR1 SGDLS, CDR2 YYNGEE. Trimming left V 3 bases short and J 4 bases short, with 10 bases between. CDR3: CASSEGLLETQYF. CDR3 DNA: TGTGCCAGCAGCGAAGGACTGTTAGAGACCCAGTACTTC. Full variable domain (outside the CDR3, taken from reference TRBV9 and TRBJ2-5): DSGVTQTPKHLITATGQRVTLRCSPRSGDLSVYWYQQSLDQGLQFLIQYYNGEERAKGNILERFSAQQFPDLHSELNLSSLELGDSALYFCASSEGLLETQYFGPGTRLLVL.

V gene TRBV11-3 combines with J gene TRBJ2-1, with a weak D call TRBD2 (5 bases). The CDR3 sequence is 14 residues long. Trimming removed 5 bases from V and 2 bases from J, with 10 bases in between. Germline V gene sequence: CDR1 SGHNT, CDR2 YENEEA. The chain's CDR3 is CASSPDGAYNEQFF. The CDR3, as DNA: TGTGCCAGCAGCCCGGACGGGGCCTACAATGAGCAGTTCTTC.

CDR3 sequence (DNA): TGTGCCACCAGTGATTTACCCAAGGGGGAACGGAGCAATCAGCCCCAGCATTTT. It is translated as CATSDLPKGERSNQPQHF. The chain uses TRBV24-1 and TRBJ1-5; tentatively, D is TRBD1 (6 bases). Trimming pared 1 base from V and 1 base from J, leaving 16 bases between. Germline CDR1 reads KGHDR; CDR2 reads SFDVKD. The CDR3 is made up of 18 amino acids.